This is a list of T cell receptor beta chains from one sample in a study of cytomegalovirus exposure and HLA in healthy donors. Assay used: immunoSEQ multiplex PCR; TCRdb lists only in-frame clones, some missing. The table has around 150,000 clones, around 74% seen once; the top ten hold over 2%. The sequenced material came from PBMCs. The receptors were sampled from a female donor in good health and CMV-seronegative. The CDR3 runs from the conserved cysteine through the conserved F or W. The D gene is left open where the match is weak. Clone size is stated in some rows and not others, as once, few, many or a class when expanded.

d_call,j_call,v_call,clone_size,cdr3_aa,cdr3_nt
.,TRBJ1-2,TRBV6-6,once,CASSSRIQGFVYGYTF,TGTGCCAGCAGTTCCCGTATTCAGGGGTTCGTCTATGGCTACACCTTC
TRBD1,TRBJ2-7,TRBV30,.,CAWNPGGQGGYEQYF,TGTGCCTGGAATCCTGGAGGACAGGGCGGCTACGAGCAGTACTTC
.,TRBJ1-4,TRBV27,.,CASSVIGGNEKLFF,TGTGCCAGCAGCGTAATCGGGGGGAATGAAAAACTGTTTTTT
TRBD1,TRBJ1-5,TRBV6-1,.,CASSEVGDRNQPQHF,TGTGCCAGCAGTGAAGTAGGGGACAGGAATCAGCCCCAGCATTTT
.,TRBJ2-7,TRBV6-5,.,CASSGAGSYEQYF,TGTGCCAGCAGTGGGGCCGGTAGCTACGAGCAGTACTTC
.,TRBJ2-6,TRBV5-4,.,CASSLDSSGANVLTF,TGTGCCAGCAGCTTGGACAGCTCTGGGGCCAACGTCCTGACTTTC
.,TRBJ1-1,TRBV5-1,.,CASSLVQDLRTEAFF,TGCGCCAGCAGCTTGGTACAGGACCTTCGGACTGAAGCTTTCTTT
TRBD1,TRBJ1-2,TRBV6-1,.,CASSEGQGANYGYTF,TGTGCCAGCAGTGAAGGACAGGGGGCTAACTATGGCTACACCTTC
.,TRBJ1-5,TRBV28,.,CASDPAGAGNQPQHF,TGTGCCAGCGATCCCGCAGGGGCTGGGAATCAGCCCCAGCATTTT
.,TRBJ2-3,TRBV5-1,.,CASSLDGRSTDTQYF,TGCGCCAGCAGCTTGGATGGCAGAAGCACAGATACGCAGTATTTT
.,TRBJ2-7,TRBV2,.,CATLWGRSYEQYF,TGTGCCACCCTGTGGGGGCGCTCCTACGAGCAGTACTTC
.,TRBJ1-1,TRBV30,.,CACSQPRGLGNTEAFF,TGTGCCTGTTCCCAACCTCGGGGTTTGGGGAACACTGAAGCTTTCTTT
TRBD2,TRBJ2-7,TRBV7-2,.,CASSWGLAYEQYF,TGTGCCAGCAGCTGGGGACTAGCCTACGAGCAGTACTTC
.,TRBJ2-2,TRBV19,.,CASTHTSLRNTGELFF,TGTGCCAGTACCCATACTAGCCTAAGGAACACCGGGGAGCTGTTTTTT
.,TRBJ2-1,TRBV19,.,CASSIRGTDEQFF,TGTGCCAGTAGTATCCGGGGGACCGATGAGCAGTTCTTC
TRBD1,TRBJ1-1,TRBV2,.,CASSARDRGGNTEAFF,TGTGCCAGCAGTGCGCGCGACAGGGGAGGGAACACTGAAGCTTTCTTT
.,TRBJ1-2,TRBV7-3,.,CASSLNGGYGYTF,TGTGCCAGCAGCTTAAATGGGGGCTACGGCTACACCTTC
TRBD2,TRBJ2-1,TRBV2,.,CASRDHSGGGIEQFF,TGTGCCAGCAGAGACCATAGCGGGGGGGGTATTGAGCAGTTCTTC
TRBD2,TRBJ2-1,TRBV5-1,.,CASRTSGRSHNEQFF,TGCGCCAGCAGGACTAGCGGGAGAAGTCACAATGAGCAGTTCTTC
.,TRBJ2-3,TRBV11-1,.,CASSLNRGGDTQYF,TGTGCCAGCAGCTTAAATCGGGGTGGGGATACGCAGTATTTT
TRBD1,TRBJ2-7,TRBV4-1,.,CASSQGGQGYEQYF,TGCGCCAGCAGCCAAGGAGGACAGGGGTACGAGCAGTACTTC
TRBD2,TRBJ2-1,TRBV19,.,CASSIWGGSSYNEQFF,TGTGCCAGTAGTATCTGGGGCGGGAGCTCCTACAATGAGCAGTTCTTC
.,TRBJ1-4,TRBV7-6,.,CASSLQGLSTEKLFF,TGTGCCAGCAGCTTACAGGGTCTTTCTACTGAAAAACTGTTTTTT
.,TRBJ1-5,TRBV6-5,.,CASGDSHQNQPQHF,TGTGCCAGCGGGGACTCCCACCAAAATCAGCCCCAGCATTTT
.,TRBJ1-2,TRBV30,.,CAWSKGVQPYGYTF,TGTGCCTGGAGCAAAGGGGTGCAACCTTATGGCTACACCTTC
.,TRBJ2-2,TRBV5-6,.,CASSADSEQDTGELFF,TGTGCCAGCAGCGCCGACAGCGAACAAGACACCGGGGAGCTGTTTTTT
.,TRBJ1-2,TRBV2,.,CASSAERAGGYTF,TGTGCCAGCAGTGCGGAGAGGGCGGGTGGCTACACCTTC
.,TRBJ2-4,TRBV18,.,CASSSPGEYKNIQYF,TGTGCCAGCTCATCTCCGGGGGAGTACAAAAACATTCAGTACTTC
.,TRBJ2-7,TRBV6-5,.,CASSPDPRVNEQYF,TGTGCCAGCAGCCCTGACCCACGGGTCAACGAGCAGTACTTC
.,TRBJ2-5,TRBV5-1,.,CASSSGYEETQYF,TGCGCCAGCAGCTCCGGGTACGAAGAGACCCAGTACTTC
.,TRBJ2-2,TRBV5-1,.,CASSLGTTSGELFF,TGCGCCAGCAGCTTGGGTACGACAAGCGGGGAGCTGTTTTTT
.,TRBJ2-1,TRBV6-6,.,CASSYSFPSEQFF,TGTGCCAGCAGTTACTCGTTTCCGAGTGAGCAGTTCTTC
TRBD1,TRBJ1-5,TRBV18,.,CASSPQTGDYQPQHF,TGTGCCAGCTCACCACAGACAGGGGATTATCAGCCCCAGCATTTT
TRBD1,TRBJ1-6,TRBV6-5,.,CASSRTGENSPLHF,TGTGCCAGCAGTCGGACAGGGGAAAATTCACCCCTCCACTTT
.,TRBJ2-2,TRBV7-6,few,CASSLNLPGELFF,TGTGCCAGCAGCTTAAATCTTCCCGGGGAGCTGTTTTTT
TRBD1,TRBJ2-7,TRBV10-3,.,CAISVPPGQGAGEQYF,TGTGCCATCAGTGTCCCCCCGGGACAGGGGGCGGGGGAGCAGTACTTC
.,TRBJ2-7,TRBV13,.,CASSSPPEAYEQYF,TGTGCCAGCAGCTCCCCGCCTGAGGCCTACGAGCAGTACTTC
TRBD1,TRBJ1-5,TRBV30,.,CALQSGTANLTRNQPQHF,TGTGCCTTACAATCCGGGACAGCCAACCTAACCCGCAATCAGCCCCAGCATTTT
.,TRBJ1-2,TRBV4-1,.,CASSQVQALEGYTF,TGCGCCAGCAGCCAAGTACAGGCCTTGGAAGGCTACACCTTC
TRBD1,TRBJ1-2,TRBV4-2,once,CASSQEGTGGWTNYGYTF,TGTGCCAGCAGCCAAGAAGGGACAGGGGGCTGGACGAACTATGGCTACACCTTC
.,TRBJ2-2,TRBV15,.,CAISGTPNTGELFF,TGTGCCATCTCCGGGACACCGAACACCGGGGAGCTGTTTTTT
TRBD1,TRBJ1-2,TRBV19,few,CASSIRGQDYGYTF,TGTGCCAGTAGTATAAGGGGGCAGGACTATGGCTACACCTTC
TRBD2,TRBJ2-7,TRBV7-9,.,CASSLAASGTPYEQYF,TGTGCCAGCAGCTTAGCGGCTAGCGGCACGCCCTACGAGCAGTACTTC
TRBD1,TRBJ1-1,TRBV6-1,.,CASSEDRGETEAFF,TGTGCCAGCAGTGAAGACAGGGGGGAAACTGAAGCTTTCTTT
.,TRBJ2-1,TRBV21-1,.,CASSISGSPTYNEQFF,TGTGCCAGCAGCATTAGCGGGAGCCCAACCTACAATGAGCAGTTCTTC
.,TRBJ1-6,TRBV4-2,.,CASSRLNLPLHF,TGTGCCAGCAGCCGGCTTAATTTACCCCTCCACTTT
TRBD1,TRBJ2-3,TRBV30,.,CAWSPPGQGAEDTQYF,TGTGCCTGGAGCCCGCCGGGACAGGGGGCCGAAGATACGCAGTATTTT
.,TRBJ2-1,TRBV5-1,.,CASRREGHDEQFF,TGCGCCAGCAGGCGTGAGGGCCACGATGAGCAGTTCTTC
TRBD2,TRBJ2-5,TRBV6-5,.,CASRASGSEGETQYF,TGTGCCAGCAGGGCTAGCGGGAGTGAAGGAGAGACCCAGTACTTC
TRBD1,TRBJ2-3,TRBV5-1,few,CASSLDRDSYLSTDTQYF,TGCGCCAGCAGCTTGGATCGGGACAGCTATCTCAGCACAGATACGCAGTATTTT
.,TRBJ2-1,TRBV27,.,CASSKYSENEQFF,TGTGCCAGCAGTAAGTATTCGGAGAATGAGCAGTTCTTC
.,TRBJ2-5,TRBV2,.,CASSVNRVKQETQYF,TGTGCCAGCAGTGTAAACAGGGTCAAACAAGAGACCCAGTACTTC
.,TRBJ2-5,TRBV9,few,CASSSPRRGAQGETQYF,TGTGCCAGCAGCTCCCCCCGGCGAGGGGCGCAGGGGGAGACCCAGTACTTC
TRBD2,TRBJ2-1,TRBV7-2,.,CASSRGGGGNEQFF,TGTGCCAGCAGCCGGGGCGGGGGGGGCAATGAGCAGTTCTTC
.,TRBJ2-5,TRBV7-2,.,CASSPGGVGYF,TGTGCCAGCAGCCCAGGAGGAGTCGGGTACTTC
.,TRBJ2-2,TRBV29-1,.,CSVGGRNTGELFF,TGCAGCGTTGGGGGGCGGAACACCGGGGAGCTGTTTTTT
.,TRBJ2-7,TRBV7-6,few,CASSLDSGSYEQYF,TGTGCCAGCAGCTTAGACAGCGGCAGCTACGAGCAGTACTTC